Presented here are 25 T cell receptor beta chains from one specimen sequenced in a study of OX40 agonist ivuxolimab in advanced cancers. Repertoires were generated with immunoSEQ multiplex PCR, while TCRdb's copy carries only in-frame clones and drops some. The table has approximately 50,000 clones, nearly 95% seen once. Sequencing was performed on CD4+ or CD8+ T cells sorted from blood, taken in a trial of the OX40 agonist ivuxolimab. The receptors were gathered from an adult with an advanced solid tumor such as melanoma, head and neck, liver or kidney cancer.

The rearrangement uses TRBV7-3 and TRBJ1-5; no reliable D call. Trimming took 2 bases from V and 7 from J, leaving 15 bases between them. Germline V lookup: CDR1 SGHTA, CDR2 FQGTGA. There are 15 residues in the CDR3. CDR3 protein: CASSLRLPRGQPQHF. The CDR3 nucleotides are TGTGCCAGCAGCTTACGTCTCCCCAGAGGACAGCCCCAGCATTTT.

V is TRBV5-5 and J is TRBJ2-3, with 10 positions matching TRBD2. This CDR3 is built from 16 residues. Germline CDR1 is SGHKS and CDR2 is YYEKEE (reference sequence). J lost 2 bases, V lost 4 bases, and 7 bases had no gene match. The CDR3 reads CASSDPTSGVTDTQYF. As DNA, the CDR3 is TGTGCCAGCAGCGACCCAACTAGCGGGGTCACAGATACGCAGTATTTT.

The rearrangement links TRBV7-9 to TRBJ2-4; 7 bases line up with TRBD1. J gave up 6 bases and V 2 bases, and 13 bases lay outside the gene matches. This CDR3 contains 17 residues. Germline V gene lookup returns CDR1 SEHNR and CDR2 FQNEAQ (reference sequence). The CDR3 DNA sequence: TGTGCCAGCAGCTTAATCCGGGACAGTGGAAGCGGAAACATTCAGTACTTC. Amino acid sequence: CASSLIRDSGSGNIQYF.

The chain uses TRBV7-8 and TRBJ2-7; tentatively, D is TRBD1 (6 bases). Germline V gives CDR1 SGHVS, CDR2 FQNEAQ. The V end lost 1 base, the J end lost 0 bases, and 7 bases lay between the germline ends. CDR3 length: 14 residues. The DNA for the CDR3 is TGTGCCAGCAGCTTAGAACAGGGCTCCTACGAGCAGTACTTC. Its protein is CASSLEQGSYEQYF.

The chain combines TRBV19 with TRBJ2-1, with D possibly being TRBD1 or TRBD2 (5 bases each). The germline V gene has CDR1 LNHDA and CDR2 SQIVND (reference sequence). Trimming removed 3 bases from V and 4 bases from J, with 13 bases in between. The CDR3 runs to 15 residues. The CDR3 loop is CASSIGGEGYNEQFF. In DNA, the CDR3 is TGTGCCAGTAGTATTGGGGGAGAGGGGTACAATGAGCAGTTCTTC.

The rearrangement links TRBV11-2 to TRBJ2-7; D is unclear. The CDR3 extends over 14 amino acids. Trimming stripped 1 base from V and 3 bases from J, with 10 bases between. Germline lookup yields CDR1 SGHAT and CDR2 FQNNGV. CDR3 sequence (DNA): TGTGCCAGCAGCTTAGTCGGAGCTGGCTACGAGCAGTACTTC. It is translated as CASSLVGAGYEQYF.

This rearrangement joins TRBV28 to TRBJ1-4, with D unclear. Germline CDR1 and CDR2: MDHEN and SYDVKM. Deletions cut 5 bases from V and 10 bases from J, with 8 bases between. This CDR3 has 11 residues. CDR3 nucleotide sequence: TGTGCCAGCAGTCTCGGACCAAAACTGTTTTTT. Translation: CASSLGPKLFF. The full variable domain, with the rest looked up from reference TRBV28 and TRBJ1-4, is DVKVTQSSRYLVKRTGEKVFLECVQDMDHENMFWYRQDPGLGLRLIYFSYDVKMKEKGDIPEGYSVSREKKERFSLILESASTNQTSMYLCASSLGPKLFFGSGTQLSVL.

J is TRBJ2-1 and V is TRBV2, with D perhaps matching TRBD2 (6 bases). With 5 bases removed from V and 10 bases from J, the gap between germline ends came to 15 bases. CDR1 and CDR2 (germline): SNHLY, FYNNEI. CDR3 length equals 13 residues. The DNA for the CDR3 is TGTGCCAGCAGTTTTTCCGGGAGTCGCGAGCAGTTCTTC. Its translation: CASSFSGSREQFF.

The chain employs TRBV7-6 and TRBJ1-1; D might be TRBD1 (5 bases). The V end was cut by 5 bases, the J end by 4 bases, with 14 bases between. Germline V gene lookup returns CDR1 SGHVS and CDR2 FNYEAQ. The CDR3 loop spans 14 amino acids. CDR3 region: CASSPGGVGTEAFF. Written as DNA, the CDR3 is TGTGCCAGCAGCCCCGGGGGGGTTGGCACTGAAGCTTTCTTT. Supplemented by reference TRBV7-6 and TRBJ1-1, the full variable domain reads GAGVSQSPRYKVTKRGQDVALRCDPISGHVSLYWYRQALGQGPEFLTYFNYEAQQDKSGLPNDRFSAERPEGSISTLTIQRTEQRDSAMYRCASSPGGVGTEAFFGQGTRLTVV.

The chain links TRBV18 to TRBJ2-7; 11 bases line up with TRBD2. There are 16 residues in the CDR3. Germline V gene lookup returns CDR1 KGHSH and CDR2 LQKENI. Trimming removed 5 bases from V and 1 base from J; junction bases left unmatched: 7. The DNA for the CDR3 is TGTGCCAGCTCAGTAGCGGGAGGGCCTATTTCCTACGAGCAGTACTTC. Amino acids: CASSVAGGPISYEQYF.

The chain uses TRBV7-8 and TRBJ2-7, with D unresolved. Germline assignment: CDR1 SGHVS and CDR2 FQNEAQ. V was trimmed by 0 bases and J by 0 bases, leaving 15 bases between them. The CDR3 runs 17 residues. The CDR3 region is CASSLAIQKLYSYEQYF. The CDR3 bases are TGTGCCAGCAGCTTAGCGATCCAAAAACTCTACTCCTACGAGCAGTACTTC.

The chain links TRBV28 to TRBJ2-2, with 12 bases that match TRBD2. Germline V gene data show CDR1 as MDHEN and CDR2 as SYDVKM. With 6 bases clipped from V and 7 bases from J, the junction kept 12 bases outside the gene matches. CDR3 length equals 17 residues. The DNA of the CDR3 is TGTGCCAGCAGCCCCCCCCGACTAGCGGGAGAGGGCGGGGAGCTGTTTTTT. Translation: CASSPPRLAGEGGELFF.

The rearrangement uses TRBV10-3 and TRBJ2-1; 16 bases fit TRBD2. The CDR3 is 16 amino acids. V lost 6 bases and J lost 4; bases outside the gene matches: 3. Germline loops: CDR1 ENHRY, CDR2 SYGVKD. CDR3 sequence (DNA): TGTGCCATCAGAGGGACTAGCGGGAGGGAGTACAATGAGCAGTTCTTC. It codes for CAIRGTSGREYNEQFF.

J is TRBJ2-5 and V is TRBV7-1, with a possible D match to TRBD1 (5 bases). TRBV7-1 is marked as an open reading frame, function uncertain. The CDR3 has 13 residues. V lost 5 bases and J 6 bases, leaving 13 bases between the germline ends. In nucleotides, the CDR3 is TGTGCCAGCAGCAAAGGACATGAAAAGACCCAGTACTTC. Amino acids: CASSKGHEKTQYF.

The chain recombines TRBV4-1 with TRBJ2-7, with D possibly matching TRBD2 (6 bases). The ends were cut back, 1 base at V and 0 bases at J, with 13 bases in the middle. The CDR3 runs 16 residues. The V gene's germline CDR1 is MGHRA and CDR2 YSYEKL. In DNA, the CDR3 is TGCGCCAGCAGCCAAGGGGAGTGGACTACCTCCTACGAGCAGTACTTC. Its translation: CASSQGEWTTSYEQYF.

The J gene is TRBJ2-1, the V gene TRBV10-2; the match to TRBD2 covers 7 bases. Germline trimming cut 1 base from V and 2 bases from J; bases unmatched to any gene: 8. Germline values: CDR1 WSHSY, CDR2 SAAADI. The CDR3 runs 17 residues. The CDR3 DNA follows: TGCGCCAGCAGTGAGTTACGGCTAGCGGCTACCTACAATGAGCAGTTCTTC. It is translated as CASSELRLAATYNEQFF.

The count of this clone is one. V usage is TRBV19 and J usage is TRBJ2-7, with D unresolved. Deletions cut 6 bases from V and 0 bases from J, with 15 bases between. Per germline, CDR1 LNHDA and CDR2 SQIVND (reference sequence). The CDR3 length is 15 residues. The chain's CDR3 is CASSQGWSSSYEQYF. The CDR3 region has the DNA TGTGCCAGTAGCCAAGGGTGGAGCAGCTCCTACGAGCAGTACTTC.

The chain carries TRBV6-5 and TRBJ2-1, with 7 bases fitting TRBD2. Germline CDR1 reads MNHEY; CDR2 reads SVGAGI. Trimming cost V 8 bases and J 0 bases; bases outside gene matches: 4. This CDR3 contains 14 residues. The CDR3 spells CASSSGTSYNEQFF. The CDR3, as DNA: TGTGCCAGCTCTAGCGGAACCTCCTACAATGAGCAGTTCTTC.

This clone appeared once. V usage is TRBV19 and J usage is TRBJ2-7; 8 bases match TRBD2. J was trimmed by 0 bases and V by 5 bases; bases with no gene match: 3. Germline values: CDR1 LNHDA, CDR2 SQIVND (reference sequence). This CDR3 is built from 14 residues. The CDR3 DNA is TGTGCCAGTAGTCGGGGGGGCTTCTCCTACGAGCAGTACTTC. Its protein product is CASSRGGFSYEQYF.

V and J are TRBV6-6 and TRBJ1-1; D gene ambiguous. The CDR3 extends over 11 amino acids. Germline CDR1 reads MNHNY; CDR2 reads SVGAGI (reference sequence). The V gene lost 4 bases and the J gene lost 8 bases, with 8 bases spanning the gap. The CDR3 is CASSFGGEAFF. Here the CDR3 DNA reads TGTGCCAGCAGTTTCGGCGGGGAAGCTTTCTTT.

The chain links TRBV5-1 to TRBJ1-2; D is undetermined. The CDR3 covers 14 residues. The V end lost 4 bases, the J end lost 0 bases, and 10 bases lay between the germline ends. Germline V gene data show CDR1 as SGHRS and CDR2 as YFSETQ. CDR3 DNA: TGCGCCAGCAGCCCCGCATCCTCTAACTATGGCTACACCTTC. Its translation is CASSPASSNYGYTF.

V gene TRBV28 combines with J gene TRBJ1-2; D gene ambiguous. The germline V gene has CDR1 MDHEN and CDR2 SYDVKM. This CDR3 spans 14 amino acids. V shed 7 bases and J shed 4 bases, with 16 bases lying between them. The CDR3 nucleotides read TGTGCCAGCACCTCGACCAATAACATCTATGGCTACACCTTC. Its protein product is CASTSTNNIYGYTF.

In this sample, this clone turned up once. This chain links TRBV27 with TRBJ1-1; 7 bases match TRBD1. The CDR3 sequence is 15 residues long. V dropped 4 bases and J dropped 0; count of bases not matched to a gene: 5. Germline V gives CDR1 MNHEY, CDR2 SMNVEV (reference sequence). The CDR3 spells CASSSWTGLNTEAFF. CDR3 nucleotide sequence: TGTGCCAGCAGTTCATGGACAGGACTGAACACTGAAGCTTTCTTT.

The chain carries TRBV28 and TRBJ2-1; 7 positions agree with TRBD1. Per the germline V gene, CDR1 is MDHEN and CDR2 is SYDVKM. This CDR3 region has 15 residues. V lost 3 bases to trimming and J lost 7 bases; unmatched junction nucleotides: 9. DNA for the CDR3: TGTGCCAGCAGTTTGTTCGAAATACAGGGGAATGAGCAGTTCTTC. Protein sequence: CASSLFEIQGNEQFF.

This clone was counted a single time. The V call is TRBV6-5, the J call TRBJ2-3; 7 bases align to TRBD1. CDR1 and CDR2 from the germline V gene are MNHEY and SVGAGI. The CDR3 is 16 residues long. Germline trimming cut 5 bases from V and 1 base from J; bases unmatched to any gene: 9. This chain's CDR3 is CASSHYSTGRTDTQYF. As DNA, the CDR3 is TGTGCCAGCAGTCACTATTCGACAGGGCGCACAGATACGCAGTATTTT.